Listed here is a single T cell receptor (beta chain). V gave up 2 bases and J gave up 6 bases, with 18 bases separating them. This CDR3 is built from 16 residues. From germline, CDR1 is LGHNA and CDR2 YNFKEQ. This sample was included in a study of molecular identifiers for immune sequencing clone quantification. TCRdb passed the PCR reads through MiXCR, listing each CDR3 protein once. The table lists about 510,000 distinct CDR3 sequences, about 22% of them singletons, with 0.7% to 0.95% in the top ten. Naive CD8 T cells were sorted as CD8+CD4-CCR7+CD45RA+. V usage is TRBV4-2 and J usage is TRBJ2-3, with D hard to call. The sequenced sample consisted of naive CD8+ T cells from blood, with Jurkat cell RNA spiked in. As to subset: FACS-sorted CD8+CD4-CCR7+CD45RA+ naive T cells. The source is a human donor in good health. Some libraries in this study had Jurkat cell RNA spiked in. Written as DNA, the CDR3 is TGTGCCAGCAGCCAACTACTCACCCCCGAGTTTGATACGCAGTATTTT. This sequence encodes CASSQLLTPEFDTQYF.